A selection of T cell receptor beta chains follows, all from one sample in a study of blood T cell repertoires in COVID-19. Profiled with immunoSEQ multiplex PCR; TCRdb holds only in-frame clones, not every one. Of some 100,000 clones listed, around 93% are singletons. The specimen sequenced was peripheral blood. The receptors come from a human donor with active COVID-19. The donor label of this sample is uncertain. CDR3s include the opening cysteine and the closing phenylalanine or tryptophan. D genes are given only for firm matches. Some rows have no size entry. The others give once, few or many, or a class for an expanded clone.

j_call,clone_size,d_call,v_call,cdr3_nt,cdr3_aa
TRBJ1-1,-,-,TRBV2,TGTGCCAGCAGTGTGCCAGGGTATAACACTGAAGCTTTCTTT,CASSVPGYNTEAFF
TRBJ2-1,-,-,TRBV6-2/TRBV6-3,TGTGCCAGCAGTTCCCTCTTTGCGGAGACCCCGAACAATGAGCAGTTCTTC,CASSSLFAETPNNEQFF
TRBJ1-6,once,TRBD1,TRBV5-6,TGTGCCAGCAGCGGCTACAGGGGGCAGGGGAATTCACCCCTCCACTTT,CASSGYRGQGNSPLHF
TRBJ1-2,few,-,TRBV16,TGTGCCAGCAGCCAATCCTACAGTAACTATGGCTACACCTTC,CASSQSYSNYGYTF
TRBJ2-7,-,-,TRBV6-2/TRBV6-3,TGTGCCAGCAGCCCCCGGCGGGAGCAGTACTTC,CASSPRREQYF
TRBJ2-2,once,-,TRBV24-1,TGTGCCACCAGTGACCCCACAGGGAACACCGGGGAGCTGTTTTTT,CATSDPTGNTGELFF
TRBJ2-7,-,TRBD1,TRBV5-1,TGCGCCAGCAGCTTGGGGGACAGGGCCTACGAGCAGTACTTC,CASSLGDRAYEQYF
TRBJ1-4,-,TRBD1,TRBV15,TGTGCCACCAGCAAAGGACACAGGGGGGGATCGGAAAAACTGTTTTTT,CATSKGHRGGSEKLFF
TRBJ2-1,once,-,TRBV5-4,TGTGCCAGCAGCTTGGCCAGTTACAGGGTCGACAATGAGCAGTTCTTC,CASSLASYRVDNEQFF
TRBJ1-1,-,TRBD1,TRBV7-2,TGTGCCAGCACCTTAAGTCGGACAGGATTTCTGAACACTGAAGCTTTCTTT,CASTLSRTGFLNTEAFF
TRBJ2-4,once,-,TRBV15,TGTGCCACCAGCAGAGATCGTACAGGAAACATTCAGTACTTC,CATSRDRTGNIQYF
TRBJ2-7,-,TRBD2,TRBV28,TGTGCCAGCAGTTATCCGGGGGGCTCCTACGAGCAGTACTTC,CASSYPGGSYEQYF
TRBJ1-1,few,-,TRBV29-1,TGCAGCTCCGGACAGCCTCAGAACACTGAAGCTTTCTTT,CSSGQPQNTEAFF
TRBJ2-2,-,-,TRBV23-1,TGCGCCAGCGAAAGAGGCGGGTTGGCCACCGGGGAGCTGTTTTTT,CASERGGLATGELFF
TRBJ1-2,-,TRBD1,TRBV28,TGTGCCAGCAGTTCGGACAGGGGGTCGGTCTATGGCTACACCTTC,CASSSDRGSVYGYTF
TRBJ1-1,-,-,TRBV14,TGTGCCAGCAGCCCAGAATTGGTTCACCTGAGTGAAGCTTTCTTT,CASSPELVHLSEAFF
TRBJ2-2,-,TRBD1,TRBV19,TGTGCCAGTAGTATAGATGAAGGGGGCGTGAACACCGGGGAGCTGTTTTTT,CASSIDEGGVNTGELFF